This T cell receptor (beta chain) came from a study of blood T cell repertoires in COVID-19. The protocol was immunoSEQ multiplex PCR, while the TCRdb copy is restricted to in-frame clones and leaves out a portion. There are more than 300,000 clones in the sample; roughly 86% occur only once, and approximately 1.8% lies in the top ten. The V and J ends lost 5 bases and 2 bases respectively, with 14 bases between them. Germline CDR1 reads SGDLS; CDR2 reads YYNGEE. The CDR3 has 15 residues. The chain is built from TRBV9 and TRBJ1-3; tentatively, D is TRBD1 (5 bases). This sequence originates from a woman in her 30s with COVID-19, enrolled during active disease. Sequenced input: peripheral blood. For the CDR3, the DNA is TGTGCCAGCAGTGAAAGTCAGGGCACTGGAAACACCATATATTTT. Translating gives CASSESQGTGNTIYF.